The 10 T cell receptor beta chains below come from one sample, sequenced in a study of beta chain features in type 1 diabetes (dated by TCRdb to about 2018). Their antigens are not known. Overall results and qualifications from the work: In all four CD4+ subsets, TCRB CDR3 length was moderately but significantly shorter in type 1 diabetes patients.

Preparation of the library involved the immunoSEQ multiplex PCR assay. The entire amount of isolated RNA was reverse transcribed using the High Capacity cDNA Reverse Transcription Kit, so the sequenced TCRB transcripts were expressed ones. This is the immuneACCESS table as TCRdb keeps it, with only in-frame sequences that have V and J called. A part of the clones is gone; compared with another copy, unresolved V genes explain less than half, and the rest is unexplained. The sample profile shows fewer than 300,000 clones; roughly 20% of them were found once. More than 0.025% of the sample is held by the ten biggest clonotypes. The sequenced material came from naive CD4+ T cells from blood. The sample's cell subset or site label is to be understood as: true naive CD4+ T cells. The receptors derive from a woman aged 40 to 50 with type 1 diabetes.

This clone showed up just a few times. The chain is built from TRBV2 and TRBJ2-1; 9 positions match TRBD2. J lost 3 bases, V lost 7 bases, and 7 bases had no gene match. Germline loops: CDR1 SNHLY, CDR2 FYNNEI. This CDR3 has 15 amino acids. The CDR3 protein is CASTQTSGHYNEQFF. Here the CDR3 DNA reads TGTGCCAGCACCCAGACTAGCGGCCACTACAATGAGCAGTTCTTC. Full variable domain (missing parts from reference TRBV2 and TRBJ2-1): EPEVTQTPSHQVTQMGQEVILRCVPISNHLYFYWYRQILGQKVEFLVSFYNNEISEKSEIFDDQFSVERPDGSNFTLKIRSTKLEDSAMYFCASTQTSGHYNEQFFGPGTRLTVL.

This clone was seen a handful of times. The chain combines TRBV2 with TRBJ1-1; 9 positions agree with TRBD1. The CDR3 is 16 residues long. Germline V gives CDR1 SNHLY, CDR2 FYNNEI. V was clipped by 4 bases and J by 5 bases; unmatched bases: 11. The CDR3 coding sequence is TGTGCCAGCAGTGTCGGGACAGGGCTCAGGGGGACTGAAGCTTTCTTT. Its translation is CASSVGTGLRGTEAFF.

This chain connects TRBV15 to TRBJ2-6, with TRBD1 identical over 9 bases. CDR1 is LNHNV and CDR2 is YYDKDF in the germline V gene (reference sequence). Trimming took 5 bases from V and 2 from J; bases not matched to a gene: 10. The CDR3 loop spans 18 amino acids. The CDR3 spells CATSGTDRGNAGANVLTF. In DNA form, the CDR3 reads TGTGCCACCAGCGGGACGGACAGGGGAAATGCTGGGGCCAACGTCCTGACTTTC. The entire variable domain, with the rest obtained from reference TRBV15 and TRBJ2-6, is as follows: DAMVIQNPRYQVTQFGKPVTLSCSQTLNHNVMYWYQQKSSQAPKLLFHYYDKDFNNEADTPDNFQSRRPNTSFCFLDIRSPGLGDTAMYLCATSGTDRGNAGANVLTFGAGSRLTVL.

A few counts support this clone. This chain connects TRBV11-1 to TRBJ1-1; D is undetermined. Germline CDR1 and CDR2: SGHAT and FQDESV (reference sequence). V dropped 5 bases and J dropped 3 bases, with 10 bases sitting between them. This CDR3 comprises 13 residues. The CDR3 bases are TGTGCCAGCAGCCTGGCCACAGACACTGAAGCTTTCTTT. It yields the protein CASSLATDTEAFF.

The rearrangement uses TRBV13 and TRBJ1-1; 8 nucleotides agree with TRBD1. The V and J ends lost 4 bases and 1 base, in that order; junction bases with no gene match: 14. Per the germline V gene, CDR1 is PRHDT and CDR2 is FYEKMQ (reference sequence). The CDR3 runs 18 residues. This CDR3 reads CASSSPGQVGLWNTEAFF. The CDR3 DNA reads TGTGCCAGCAGCTCACCGGGACAGGTAGGGCTATGGAACACTGAAGCTTTCTTT.

The table lists this clone with a few counts. CDR3 nucleotide sequence: TGTGCCAGCAGCTTGGGGACTTTAAATCAGCCCCAGCATTTT. Translated, it gives CASSLGTLNQPQHF. The V gene is TRBV7-9, the J gene TRBJ1-5, with D maybe TRBD1 (5 bases). Germline CDR1 reads SEHNR; CDR2 reads FQNEAQ (reference sequence). V lost 3 bases, J lost 4 bases, and 10 bases lay in between. The CDR3 loop spans 14 amino acids. The full variable domain, in which reference TRBV7-9 and TRBJ1-5 provide the parts outside the CDR3, is DTGVSQNPRHKITKRGQNVTFRCDPISEHNRLYWYRQTLGQGPEFLTYFQNEAQLEKSRLLSDRFSAERPKGSFSTLEIQRTEQGDSAMYLCASSLGTLNQPQHFGDGTRLSIL.

This chain joins TRBV28 and TRBJ1-5; 8 nucleotides line up with TRBD1. Per the germline V gene, CDR1 is MDHEN and CDR2 is SYDVKM. The CDR3 is made up of 14 amino acids. V shed 5 bases and J 2 bases; nucleotides not matched to a gene: 2. The CDR3 spells CASSVTGGNQPQHF. The DNA of the CDR3 is TGTGCCAGCAGTGTGACAGGGGGCAATCAGCCCCAGCATTTT.

The sample holds a few counts of this clone. The V call is TRBV29-1, the J call TRBJ2-2; 7 bases map to TRBD2. The germline V gene encodes CDR1 SQVTM and CDR2 ANQGSEA. V trimming: 7 bases; J trimming: 0 bases; junction bases outside the gene matches: 5. The CDR3 length is 14 residues. The CDR3 bases are TGCAGCGCTGGGAGGGGAACGAACACCGGGGAGCTGTTTTTT. This codes for CSAGRGTNTGELFF.

V is TRBV5-4 and J is TRBJ1-2; D perhaps matches TRBD1 (6 bases). With 4 bases removed from V and 1 base from J, the gap between germline ends came to 14 bases. Germline V gene lookup returns CDR1 SGHNT and CDR2 YYREEE (reference sequence). CDR3 length equals 15 residues. CDR3 in DNA: TGTGCCAGCAGCCGGGAGGGGGGAAGTAACTATGGCTACACCTTC. Protein sequence: CASSREGGSNYGYTF.

This clone was picked up a small number of times. The J gene is TRBJ1-1, the V gene TRBV7-9, with D maybe TRBD1 (5 bases). The germline gives CDR1 SEHNR, CDR2 FQNEAQ (reference sequence). The CDR3 totals 13 residues. The ends were cut back, 5 bases at V and 5 bases at J, with 12 bases in the middle. For the CDR3, the DNA is TGTGCCAGCAGCCCCCTGGGGGGGACTGAAGCTTTCTTT. Translation gives CASSPLGGTEAFF. The full variable domain, rest sourced from reference TRBV7-9 and TRBJ1-1, is DTGVSQNPRHKITKRGQNVTFRCDPISEHNRLYWYRQTLGQGPEFLTYFQNEAQLEKSRLLSDRFSAERPKGSFSTLEIQRTEQGDSAMYLCASSPLGGTEAFFGQGTRLTVV.